Each of the 10 T cell receptor beta chains below was sequenced from the same sample in a study of blood T cell repertoires in COVID-19. Profiled with immunoSEQ multiplex PCR; TCRdb holds only in-frame clones, not every one. The profile shows some 180,000 clones, 80% of them singletons. Sequenced: peripheral blood. The receptor source for this set is a man in his sixties with acute or convalescent COVID-19.

This clone has a count of ten or more. V and J are TRBV10-3 and TRBJ1-3; 12 nucleotides align to TRBD1. The J segment lost 4 bases and the V segment lost 8 bases, leaving 6 bases of the junction unmatched. The CDR3 covers 15 residues. Looked up from germline, CDR1 is ENHRY and CDR2 is SYGVKD. For the CDR3, the DNA is TGTGCCATCTGGGGACAGGGGGCATCAGGAAACACCATATATTTT. This translates into CAIWGQGASGNTIYF.

The chain combines TRBV6-5 with TRBJ2-7; possible D gene TRBD2, 5 bases. The V and J ends lost 0 bases and 3 bases respectively, with 15 bases between them. Germline CDR1 MNHEY, CDR2 SVGAGI. The CDR3 loop spans 16 amino acids. The CDR3 region is CASSYSTGSTSYEQYF. CDR3 DNA: TGTGCCAGCAGTTACTCGACGGGCTCTACTAGCTACGAGCAGTACTTC.

The gene calls are TRBV7-9 and TRBJ1-5; the match to TRBD1 covers 7 bases. This CDR3 region has 15 residues. Germline assignment: CDR1 SEHNR and CDR2 FQNEAQ (reference sequence). V lost 5 bases and J lost 1; bases outside the gene matches: 5. The CDR3 loop reads CASSPRGLSNQPQHF. The CDR3, as DNA: TGTGCCAGCAGCCCAAGGGGGCTCAGCAATCAGCCCCAGCATTTT.

The V call is TRBV7-8, the J call TRBJ1-5; D is unclear. The CDR3 loop spans 14 amino acids. Trimming cost V 0 bases and J 0 bases, with 3 bases left between them. The germline V gene has CDR1 SGHVS and CDR2 FQNEAQ. The CDR3 here is CASSLAASNQPQHF. The CDR3 nucleotides are TGTGCCAGCAGCTTAGCAGCTAGCAATCAGCCCCAGCATTTT.

This sequence joins TRBV3-1 (or the pseudogene TRBV3-2) and TRBJ2-3; 9 nucleotides line up with TRBD2. This CDR3 has 15 residues. V was clipped by 3 bases and J by 4 bases; unmatched bases: 5. CDR1 LGHDT and CDR2 YNNKEL come from the germline V gene (reference sequence). This CDR3 reads CASSQLAGTSDTQYF. The CDR3 coding sequence is TGTGCCAGCAGCCAGCTAGCGGGGACCTCAGATACGCAGTATTTT.

The chain joins TRBV7-8 to TRBJ2-2; D uncertain. The CDR3 is 16 amino acids. V was cut by 5 bases and J by 0 bases, with 13 bases left in between. Germline CDR1 is SGHVS and CDR2 is FQNEAQ. DNA for the CDR3: TGTGCCAGCAGCCCCCGGAGCCCCGCGAACACCGGGGAGCTGTTTTTT. Protein product: CASSPRSPANTGELFF.

The V call is TRBV4-1, the J call TRBJ2-3, with TRBD2 matching over 13 bases. Trimming removed 3 bases from V and 0 bases from J; junction bases left unmatched: 3. Germline V gene lookup returns CDR1 MGHRA and CDR2 YSYEKL. The CDR3 length is 17 residues. The CDR3 DNA follows: TGCGCCAGCAGCCATGGGACTAGCGGGACTAGCACAGATACGCAGTATTTT. Its protein is CASSHGTSGTSTDTQYF.

This sequence joins TRBV12-5 and TRBJ1-4, with D possibly being TRBD1 (6 bases). Trimming cost V 6 bases and J 5 bases, with 13 bases left between them. CDR3 length: 14 amino acids. Per the germline V gene, CDR1 is LGHNT and CDR2 is FRNRAP. The CDR3: CASGLGQFNEKLFF. In DNA, the CDR3 is TGTGCTAGTGGACTTGGACAGTTCAATGAAAAACTGTTTTTT.

This chain joins TRBV12-3 or TRBV12-4 and TRBJ1-1; the D gene is possibly TRBD1 (6 bases). Deletions cut 5 bases from V and 8 bases from J, with 9 bases between. The CDR3 totals 11 residues. CDR3 nucleotides: TGTGCCAGCAGTGACGACAGGGAAGCTTTCTTT. It specifies CASSDDREAFF.

The rearrangement links TRBV27 to TRBJ1-5; 7 nucleotides line up with TRBD1. The germline V gene encodes CDR1 MNHEY and CDR2 SMNVEV (reference sequence). Trimming at V came to 10 bases and at J to 1 base, leaving 7 bases not matched to a gene. This CDR3 has 14 residues. The CDR3 sequence: CATSDRRSNQPQHF. The CDR3 DNA reads as TGTGCCACCTCGGACAGGCGCAGCAATCAGCCCCAGCATTTT.